The 25 T cell receptor beta chains listed next were all sequenced from one sample in a study of T cell responses to AZD1222 COVID-19 vaccine. Profiled with immunoSEQ multiplex PCR; TCRdb holds only in-frame clones, not every one. The sample carries some 130,000 clones, roughly 85% recorded once. The specimen comprised peripheral blood, sampled 28 days after the second dose of the MenACWY control vaccine. The receptor source for this set is an adult who received the MenACWY meningococcal vaccine as a control.

In this sample, this clone turned up once. This rearrangement joins TRBV19 to TRBJ1-2; 7 bases match TRBD1. The germline V gene encodes CDR1 LNHDA and CDR2 SQIVND (reference sequence). Germline trimming cut 6 bases from V and 4 bases from J; bases unmatched to any gene: 20. This CDR3 contains 18 residues. CDR3 region: CASRTKSASRGRAYGYTF. The DNA of the CDR3 is TGTGCCAGTAGGACGAAATCAGCTTCGAGGGGGCGGGCCTATGGCTACACCTTC.

This chain connects TRBV6-2 or TRBV6-3 to TRBJ1-5, with no clear D. The germline CDR1 and CDR2 sequences are MNHEY and SVGEGT. V lost 0 bases and J 6 bases, leaving 15 bases between the germline ends. The CDR3 spans 16 residues. Here the CDR3 DNA reads TGTGCCAGCAGTTACTCTGGCTACGGGGTGTTTCAGCCCCAGCATTTT. Protein product: CASSYSGYGVFQPQHF.

Here the CDR3 reads CASRMDRDYGYTF. Here the CDR3 DNA reads TGTGCCAGCAGGATGGACAGGGACTATGGCTACACCTTC. V usage is TRBV6-5 and J usage is TRBJ1-2; 8 bases are a match to TRBD1. V dropped 6 bases and J dropped 3; count of bases not matched to a gene: 3. The germline CDR1 and CDR2 sequences are MNHEY and SVGAGI. The CDR3 has 13 residues.

This clone was detected only a few times. The chain combines TRBV6-5 with TRBJ2-7, with D possibly TRBD1 on 7 matching bases. CDR1 MNHEY and CDR2 SVGAGI come from the germline V gene. The CDR3 consists of 14 residues. Trimming stripped 6 bases from V and 6 bases from J, with 18 bases between. The CDR3 DNA reads TGTGCCAGCAGGGGGACAGCGGGTCACGGCGAGCAGTACTTC. Translation: CASRGTAGHGEQYF.

This chain joins TRBV6-5 and TRBJ2-5; TRBD2 matches 9 bases. The V gene's germline CDR1 is MNHEY and CDR2 SVGAGI. V was clipped by 7 bases and J by 2 bases; unmatched bases: 5. The CDR3 is 14 residues long. The CDR3 loop is CASKSGGPQETQYF. Here the CDR3 DNA reads TGTGCCAGCAAGAGCGGGGGGCCTCAAGAGACCCAGTACTTC.

The V gene is TRBV27, the J gene TRBJ2-1, with 10 bases lining up with TRBD2. The CDR3 loop spans 14 amino acids. Germline-derived CDR1 and CDR2 are MNHEY and SMNVEV (reference sequence). The V and J ends lost 7 bases and 10 bases, in that order; junction bases with no gene match: 10. CDR3 in amino acids: CASNGLAGVGEQFF. The CDR3 DNA sequence: TGTGCCAGCAACGGCCTAGCGGGAGTAGGGGAGCAGTTCTTC.

The chain couples TRBV11-2 to TRBJ1-4; D not certain. This CDR3 contains 13 residues. Germline V gives CDR1 SGHAT, CDR2 FQNNGV. Trimming shortened V by 5 bases and J by 5 bases, and 9 bases separated the two germline ends. CDR3 in amino acids: CASSLLRNEKLFF. In DNA, the CDR3 is TGTGCCAGCAGCCTTCTCCGAAATGAAAAACTGTTTTTT. The entire variable domain, with the rest obtained from reference TRBV11-2 and TRBJ1-4, is as follows: EAGVAQSPRYKIIEKRQSVAFWCNPISGHATLYWYQQILGQGPKLLIQFQNNGVVDDSQLPKDRFSAERLKGVDSTLKIQPAKLEDSAVYLCASSLLRNEKLFFGSGTQLSVL.

The chain links TRBV27 to TRBJ1-2; the D gene is possibly TRBD1 (6 bases). Deletions cut 6 bases from V and 13 bases from J, with 24 bases between. The CDR3 consists of 14 residues. Germline V CDR1 and CDR2: MNHEY, SMNVEV (reference sequence). For the CDR3, the DNA is TGTGCCAGCAGAATTCGAGGCGGGACAAGGAGCGTCACCTTC. Amino acids: CASRIRGGTRSVTF.

The V and J genes are TRBV24-1 and TRBJ1-3, with D unclear. This CDR3 has 8 residues. Germline V gene data show CDR1 as KGHDR and CDR2 as SFDVKD. Between the trimmed V and J ends, which lost 12 bases and 9 bases, there was a span of 5 bases. CDR3 residues: CADSTIYF. The CDR3 DNA reads as TGTGCCGATTCCACCATATATTTT.

This rearrangement joins TRBV7-8 to TRBJ2-3; D unresolved. Germline V gene data show CDR1 as SGHVS and CDR2 as FQNEAQ. CDR3 size: 14 residues. V was cut by 2 bases and J by 7 bases, with 13 bases left in between. The CDR3 bases are TGTGCCAGCAGCTTACGCCCGTTGGTAAATACGCAGTATTTT. Residues: CASSLRPLVNTQYF.

The J gene is TRBJ2-3, the V gene TRBV24-1; TRBD1 aligns across 9 bases. Germline V gene data show CDR1 as KGHDR and CDR2 as SFDVKD. V shed 4 bases and J 2 bases; nucleotides not matched to a gene: 12. The CDR3 extends over 18 amino acids. CDR3 loop: CATSEPTTGGYTTDTQYF. In nucleotides, the CDR3 is TGTGCCACCAGTGAACCGACGACAGGGGGTTATACCACAGATACGCAGTATTTT.

In DNA form, the CDR3 reads TGTGCCAGCAGCTTAGGTATTTCTCAGCCCCAGCATTTT. This encodes CASSLGISQPQHF. The V and J genes are TRBV5-4 and TRBJ1-5; D gene unclear. The CDR3 sequence is 13 residues long. With 2 bases removed from V and 6 bases from J, the gap between germline ends came to 9 bases. Germline CDR1 SGHNT, CDR2 YYREEE (reference sequence).

The chain combines TRBV12-5 with TRBJ2-3; D may be TRBD2 (6 bases). V lost 6 bases to trimming and J lost 4 bases, with 11 bases between them. The V gene's germline CDR1 is LGHNT and CDR2 FRNRAP. The CDR3 runs 13 residues. The CDR3 region has the DNA TGTGCTAGTGGCCCCTCGGGGGCAGATACGCAGTATTTT. It codes for CASGPSGADTQYF.

V gene TRBV6-5 combines with J gene TRBJ1-1; D might be TRBD1 (6 bases). CDR1 and CDR2 from the germline V gene are MNHEY and SVGAGI. The CDR3 has 15 amino acids. V shed 2 bases and J shed 5 bases, with 15 bases lying between them. The CDR3 reads CASSYTTGLLTEAFF. CDR3 in DNA: TGTGCCAGCAGTTACACGACAGGCCTCCTTACTGAAGCTTTCTTT.

This chain connects TRBV9 to TRBJ2-3; a weak D match, TRBD2 (5 bases). V gave up 2 bases and J gave up 3 bases, with 10 bases separating them. Germline assignment: CDR1 SGDLS and CDR2 YYNGEE. CDR3 length: 14 residues. For the CDR3, the DNA is TGTGCCAGCAGCGTGGGGAGTCGTACAGATACGCAGTATTTT. Translation gives CASSVGSRTDTQYF. The whole variable domain, remainder taken from reference TRBV9 and TRBJ2-3, is DSGVTQTPKHLITATGQRVTLRCSPRSGDLSVYWYQQSLDQGLQFLIQYYNGEERAKGNILERFSAQQFPDLHSELNLSSLELGDSALYFCASSVGSRTDTQYFGPGTRLTVL.

This clone was detected once. The genes are TRBV2 and TRBJ1-1; a possible D gene is TRBD1 (6 bases). CDR3 length: 14 amino acids. The germline V gene encodes CDR1 SNHLY and CDR2 FYNNEI. The V end was cut by 5 bases, the J end by 10 bases, with 20 bases between. The CDR3 nucleotides are TGTGCCAGCAGTTTCAAGACAGGCCCTTCCGGAGCTTTCTTT. This gives the protein CASSFKTGPSGAFF. Complete variable domain (other parts from reference TRBV2 and TRBJ1-1): EPEVTQTPSHQVTQMGQEVILRCVPISNHLYFYWYRQILGQKVEFLVSFYNNEISEKSEIFDDQFSVERPDGSNFTLKIRSTKLEDSAMYFCASSFKTGPSGAFFGQGTRLTVV.

This chain uses TRBV5-1 with TRBJ2-5; tentative D call: TRBD2 (6 bases). CDR3 length equals 14 residues. Germline-derived CDR1 and CDR2 are SGHRS and YFSETQ. V lost 4 bases, J lost 4 bases, and 14 bases lay in between. The CDR3 DNA reads as TGCGCCAGCAGCCCGAGCGGAGGGGTAGAGACCCAGTACTTC. This codes for CASSPSGGVETQYF.

The V and J genes are TRBV28 and TRBJ2-2; TRBD1 matches at 7 bases. The CDR3 consists of 15 residues. CDR1 MDHEN and CDR2 SYDVKM come from the germline V gene. J was trimmed by 2 bases and V by 5 bases; bases with no gene match: 5. CDR3 sequence reads: CASSGDRPNTGELFF. The CDR3 bases are TGTGCCAGCAGTGGGGACAGACCAAACACCGGGGAGCTGTTTTTT.

This clone was picked up a small number of times. The chain is built from TRBV5-4 and TRBJ1-1; 7 positions agree with TRBD1. V was clipped by 3 bases and J by 7 bases; unmatched bases: 6. Germline CDR1 SGHNT, CDR2 YYREEE (reference sequence). CDR3 length: 13 residues. CDR3 sequence: CASSSTGIGEAFF. The CDR3, as DNA: TGTGCCAGCAGCTCGACAGGGATCGGTGAAGCTTTCTTT.

V and J are TRBV5-1 and TRBJ1-3; 7 bases fit TRBD1. Trimming took 4 bases from V and 0 from J; bases not matched to a gene: 13. The CDR3 covers 18 residues. The germline V gene has CDR1 SGHRS and CDR2 YFSETQ. DNA of the CDR3: TGCGCCAGCAGCCGTGAGGGGACAGCCCTGAGCTCTGGAAACACCATATATTTT. Translated: CASSREGTALSSGNTIYF.

This chain uses TRBV4-1 with TRBJ2-7; possible D gene TRBD2, 7 bases. V gave up 1 base and J gave up 0 bases, with 13 bases separating them. The CDR3 runs 16 residues. Germline CDR1 is MGHRA and CDR2 is YSYEKL. CDR3 amino acids: CASSQGGLADSYEQYF. The DNA for the CDR3 is TGCGCCAGCAGCCAAGGGGGGCTAGCGGACTCCTACGAGCAGTACTTC.

The chain recombines TRBV5-1 with TRBJ1-4; 10 bases are shared with TRBD1. V gave up 4 bases and J gave up 8 bases; unmatched junction bases: 5. Per the germline V gene, CDR1 is SGHRS and CDR2 is YFSETQ. CDR3 length equals 14 residues. Here the CDR3 reads CASSGTGVQEKLFF. CDR3 coding DNA: TGCGCCAGCAGCGGGACAGGGGTTCAAGAAAAACTGTTTTTT.

The CDR3 bases are TGTGCCAGCAGTGACTCTGGCTTCCCAGATACGCAGTATTTT. Its protein is CASSDSGFPDTQYF. V gene TRBV6-4 combines with J gene TRBJ2-3; D remains unclear. This CDR3 is built from 14 residues. The V and J ends lost 0 bases and 4 bases respectively, with 8 bases between them. CDR1 is MRHNA, CDR2 SNTAGT, per germline.

This clone was seen just once. The CDR3 loop reads CASSIGGGHYNEQFF. The DNA of the CDR3 is TGTGCCAGTAGTATTGGCGGGGGGCATTACAATGAGCAGTTCTTC. The chain is built from TRBV19 and TRBJ2-1; 8 bases match TRBD2. V lost 3 bases, J lost 4 bases, and 5 bases stayed unmatched. CDR1 and CDR2 (germline): LNHDA, SQIVND (reference sequence). The CDR3 has 15 amino acids.

The rearrangement uses TRBV4-3 and TRBJ2-7, with D tentatively TRBD2 (6 bases). From germline, CDR1 is LGHNA and CDR2 YSLEER. The CDR3 length is 18 residues. V was trimmed by 0 bases and J by 5 bases, leaving 23 bases between them. CDR3 nucleotide sequence: TGCGCCAGCAGCCAAGATTTTAAGGGTGGCGGGGAAAGGGACGAGCAGTACTTC. It specifies CASSQDFKGGGERDEQYF.